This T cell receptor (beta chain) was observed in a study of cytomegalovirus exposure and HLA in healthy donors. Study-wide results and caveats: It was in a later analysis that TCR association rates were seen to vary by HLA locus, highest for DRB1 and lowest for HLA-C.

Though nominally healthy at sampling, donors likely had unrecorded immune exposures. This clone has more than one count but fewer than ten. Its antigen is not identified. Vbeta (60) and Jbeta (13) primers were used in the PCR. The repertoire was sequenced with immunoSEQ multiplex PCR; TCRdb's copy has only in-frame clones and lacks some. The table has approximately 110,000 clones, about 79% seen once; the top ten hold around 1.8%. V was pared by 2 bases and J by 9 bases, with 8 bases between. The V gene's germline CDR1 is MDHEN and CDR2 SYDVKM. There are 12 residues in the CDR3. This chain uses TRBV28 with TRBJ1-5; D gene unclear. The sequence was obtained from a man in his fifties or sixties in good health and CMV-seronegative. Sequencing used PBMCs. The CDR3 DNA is TGTGCCAGCAGTTTAATAACGGGGCCCCAGCATTTT. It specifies CASSLITGPQHF.